Shown below are 21 T cell receptor beta chains from a single sample sequenced in a study of molecular identifiers for immune sequencing clone quantification. TCRdb re-called the PCR reads through MiXCR, storing one row per CDR3 protein. Among around 320,000 distinct CDR3 sequences, about 22% were seen once, and the ten largest hold approximately 0.74%. Sample: naive CD8+ T cells from blood, with Jurkat cell RNA spiked in. Indicated subset: FACS-sorted CD8+CD4-CCR7+CD45RA+ naive T cells. The source of these receptors is a human donor in good health. Some libraries in this study had Jurkat cell RNA spiked in.

A word on this clonotype: This could be a read error, since a much larger clone is one nucleotide away. CDR3 protein: CASSLTAYSNRPQHF. CDR3 nucleotide sequence: TGTGCCAGCAGCTTAACAGCTTATAGCAATCGGCCCCAGCATTTT. The chain couples TRBV7-6 to TRBJ1-5; D uncertain. The CDR3 extends over 15 amino acids. Looked up from germline, CDR1 is SGHVS and CDR2 is FNYEAQ.

Note on this clonotype: One base away lies a much larger clone, so this may be a sequencing read error. The V call is TRBV7-9, the J call TRBJ2-5; 10 bases align to TRBD1. CDR3 size: 17 residues. Germline CDR1 is SEHNR and CDR2 is FQNEAQ (reference sequence). The DNA for the CDR3 is TGTGCCAGCCGCTTACCCCTGGGGGGACAGGGGAAAGAGACCCAGTACTTC. Translating it yields CASRLPLGGQGKETQYF.

About this clonotype: Its ends do not fully match the called genes, so a read error is possible. The chain links TRBV24-1 to TRBJ2-1, with D uncertain. The V gene's germline CDR1 is KGHDR and CDR2 SFDVKD. The CDR3 is made up of 13 amino acids. This CDR3 is CATSDLADKEQIF. CDR3 DNA: TGTGCCACCAGTGATTTGGCAGACAAAGAGCAGATCTTC.

V is TRBV12-3 or TRBV12-4 and J is TRBJ2-2; D is uncertain. CDR3 length: 15 amino acids. Trimming cost V 3 bases and J 6 bases, with 14 bases left between them. As DNA, the CDR3 is TGTGCCAGCAGTTTCTTCGCTCCAGAGGCCGGGGAGCTGTTTTTT. The encoded protein is CASSFFAPEAGELFF.

This clonotype showed up just once. This may arise from a read error, as a much more abundant clone is one base away. As DNA, the CDR3 is TGCGCCAGCAGCCAAGAAGGGCGGATACGCACAGCTACGCAGTATTTT. Its translation is CASSQEGRIRTATQYF. This chain uses TRBV4-3 with TRBJ2-3; no clear D. CDR1 LGHNA and CDR2 YSLEER come from the germline V gene. There are 16 residues in the CDR3.

This clonotype has at least ten counts. The chain carries TRBV19 and TRBJ2-1, with 8 bases lining up with TRBD2. Germline CDR1 is LNHDA and CDR2 is SQIVND (reference sequence). The CDR3 has 15 residues. The J segment lost 2 bases and the V segment lost 10 bases, leaving 10 bases of the junction unmatched. Here the CDR3 DNA reads TGTGCCACCGGGGGGGCAGGGGTCCCCTACAATGAGCAGTTCTTC. Its protein is CATGGAGVPYNEQFF. The variable domain in full, with the rest retrieved from reference TRBV19 and TRBJ2-1, is DGGITQSPKYLFRKEGQNVTLSCEQNLNHDAMYWYRQDPGQGLRLIYYSQIVNDFQKGDIAEGYSVSREKKESFPLTVTSAQKNPTAFYLCATGGAGVPYNEQFFGPGTRLTVL.

This clonotype was observed at least ten times. The rearrangement joins TRBV29-1 to TRBJ1-4; 7 nucleotides agree with TRBD1. Trimming cost V 3 bases and J 8 bases; bases outside gene matches: 3. The CDR3 length is 12 residues. CDR1 is SQVTM and CDR2 is ANQGSEA in the germline V gene. CDR3 bases: TGCAGCGTTGAGGAAGGGGGCGAAAAACTGTTTTTT. This gives the protein CSVEEGGEKLFF. Full variable domain (remainder filled in from reference TRBV29-1 and TRBJ1-4): SAVISQKPSRDICQRGTSLTIQCQVDSQVTMMFWYRQQPGQSLTLIATANQGSEATYESGFVIDKFPISRPNLTFSTLTVSNMSPEDSSIYLCSVEEGGEKLFFGSGTQLSVL.

The chain carries TRBV4-3 and TRBJ1-4; D is undetermined. CDR1 LGHNA and CDR2 YSLEER come from the germline V gene. V was shortened by 0 bases and J by 5 bases, with 10 bases between the two germline ends. The length of the CDR3 is 15 residues. The CDR3 sequence is CASSQENSENEKLFF. The CDR3 coding sequence is TGCGCCAGCAGCCAAGAAAACAGCGAAAATGAAAAACTGTTTTTT.

This clonotype was observed at least ten times. The chain joins TRBV29-1 to TRBJ2-3, with D perhaps matching TRBD2 (7 bases). The CDR3 is 14 residues long. Per germline, CDR1 SQVTM and CDR2 ANQGSEA. V was clipped by 6 bases and J by 1 base, with 14 bases between them. CDR3 coding DNA: TGCAGCGTGTTACAGGGAGGGCGCACAGATACGCAGTATTTT. Protein sequence: CSVLQGGRTDTQYF.

In its sample, this clonotype was seen a few times. The chain has TRBV2 and TRBJ1-4; D not resolved. In germline, CDR1 is SNHLY, CDR2 FYNNEI. The CDR3 covers 16 residues. V was shortened by 1 base and J by 6 bases, with 15 bases between the two germline ends. The CDR3 loop is CASSEESGSVDEKLFF. The CDR3 DNA reads as TGTGCCAGCAGTGAAGAGTCTGGTTCGGTTGATGAAAAACTGTTTTTT.

This clonotype was recorded many times. J is TRBJ1-3 and V is TRBV7-9; D unclear. CDR1 and CDR2 (germline): SEHNR, FQNEAQ (reference sequence). The CDR3 covers 12 residues. Trimming left V 2 bases short and J 7 bases short, with 6 bases between. CDR3 sequence: CASSLSPNTIYF. The CDR3 nucleotides read TGTGCCAGCAGCTTATCCCCCAACACCATATATTTT.

Many counts were recorded for this clonotype. The J gene is TRBJ2-7, the V gene TRBV29-1; possible D gene TRBD2, 5 bases. Germline V gives CDR1 SQVTM, CDR2 ANQGSEA. The V end lost 7 bases, the J end lost 0 bases, and 13 bases lay between the germline ends. CDR3 size: 13 residues. The DNA for the CDR3 is TGCAGCGCCGAGGGCGACGTCTCCTACGAGCAGTACTTC. This codes for CSAEGDVSYEQYF.

The rearrangement links TRBV4-3 to TRBJ2-1; D is ambiguous. The V end was cut by 0 bases, the J end by 2 bases, with 17 bases between. Germline loops: CDR1 LGHNA, CDR2 YSLEER. The CDR3 length is 18 residues. The CDR3 spells CASSQEVVRRPPYNEQFF. The CDR3 DNA sequence: TGCGCCAGCAGCCAAGAGGTCGTACGTAGGCCCCCCTACAATGAGCAGTTCTTC.

In this sample, this clonotype turned up many times. V usage is TRBV29-1 and J usage is TRBJ1-1; D remains unclear. Germline CDR1 and CDR2: SQVTM and ANQGSEA. V lost 6 bases, J lost 1 base, and 9 bases lay in between. The length of the CDR3 is 12 residues. The CDR3 bases are TGCAGCGTAGGTCAGTGGAACACTGAAGCTTTCTTT. This sequence encodes CSVGQWNTEAFF.

This clonotype was observed many times. The chain uses TRBV29-1 and TRBJ1-1; D perhaps matches TRBD1 (6 bases). The CDR3 covers 14 residues. CDR1 and CDR2 (germline): SQVTM, ANQGSEA. Deletions cut 3 bases from V and 7 bases from J, with 18 bases between. This CDR3 is CSVEVVWTVNEAFF. The CDR3 DNA is TGCAGCGTTGAGGTTGTCTGGACAGTAAATGAAGCTTTCTTT.

The chain combines TRBV6-2 or TRBV6-3 with TRBJ2-7; D might be TRBD2 (5 bases). The V and J ends lost 5 bases and 3 bases respectively, with 14 bases between them. Germline V gives CDR1 MNHEY, CDR2 SVGEGT. The CDR3 contains 14 residues. Written as DNA, the CDR3 is TGTGCCAGCAGTCCAAACACGGGATACTACGAGCAGTACTTC. Its protein product is CASSPNTGYYEQYF.

Turning to this clonotype: This may be a read error: a much more frequent sequence differs by one nucleotide. No conserved phenylalanine or tryptophan is present at the end of the CDR3, so a read error is the likely explanation. The chain employs TRBV27 and TRBJ1-2; no reliable D call. The CDR3 has 13 residues. Germline CDR1 MNHEY, CDR2 SMNVEV (reference sequence). Trimming cost V 2 bases and J 2 bases, with 6 bases left between them. CDR3 nucleotides: TGTGCCAGCAGTTTAACGGAAAACTATGGCTACACCCTC. It is translated as CASSLTENYGYTL.

The chain recombines TRBV7-8 with TRBJ2-3, with 9 bases that match TRBD2. The trim removed 1 base at V and 2 bases at J, leaving 10 bases unmatched. Germline assignment: CDR1 SGHVS and CDR2 FQNEAQ. The CDR3 is 18 amino acids. CDR3: CASSLGVKRGAVTDTQYF. Here the CDR3 DNA reads TGTGCCAGCAGCTTAGGTGTTAAGCGGGGGGCCGTCACAGATACGCAGTATTTT.

This clonotype was seen more than once but under ten times. The chain links TRBV12-3 or TRBV12-4 to TRBJ2-7, with D unresolved. The CDR3 consists of 12 residues. The V end lost 5 bases, the J end lost 5 bases, and 10 bases lay between the germline ends. The CDR3 nucleotides are TGTGCCAGCAGTGCCCTCACCCACGAGCAGTACTTC. This sequence encodes CASSALTHEQYF.

This clonotype came up many times. The chain uses TRBV21-1 and TRBJ1-1; the DNA was not used to check the table's D call, TRBD1. TRBV21-1 is a pseudogene. This CDR3 is built from 13 residues. The CDR3 is CASGDRVGTEAFF. CDR3 nucleotides: TGTGCCAGCGGGGACAGGGTAGGGACTGAAGCTTTCTTT.

This clonotype was seen at least ten times. This chain uses TRBV7-9 with TRBJ2-2; TRBD1 matches 8 bases. The germline CDR1 and CDR2 sequences are SEHNR and FQNEAQ (reference sequence). With 4 bases clipped from V and 1 base from J, the junction kept 5 bases outside the gene matches. The CDR3 is 16 amino acids. CDR3 DNA: TGTGCCAGCAGCTCGTCGGGACAGGTGAACACCGGGGAGCTGTTTTTT. Protein: CASSSSGQVNTGELFF. Variable domain in full (rest from reference TRBV7-9 and TRBJ2-2): DTGVSQNPRHKITKRGQNVTFRCDPISEHNRLYWYRQTLGQGPEFLTYFQNEAQLEKSRLLSDRFSAERPKGSFSTLEIQRTEQGDSAMYLCASSSSGQVNTGELFFGEGSRLTVL.